The clone carrying this T cell receptor (beta chain) was recorded at least ten times. Antigen specificity is unknown. These data belong to a study of T cells in Graves' hyperthyroidism and ophthalmopathy. Looking at the study overall: At the time of initial diagnosis and before any treatment, peripheral blood was collected.

Clinicians diagnosed patients from clinical symptoms, serum thyroxine and TRAb, thyroid ultrasound and orbital computed tomography. TCR beta CDR3 region amplification was performed from RNA transcripts. HTBI primers drove first-round RT-PCR of the TCR CDR3. Using its own MiXCR run on the multiplex PCR reads, TCRdb lists one record per CDR3 protein. The sample holds hundreds of thousands of distinct CDR3 sequences; more than 13% are singletons and the top ten take 30% to 35%. Notes on the study in general: Most thyroid clonotypes expanded above 0.001 were also detected in blood.

The sequence came from a woman in her 30s with Graves' hyperthyroidism. The sample taken for sequencing was blood.

The CDR3 here is CASKGGGDSAWRNEQFF. The CDR3 nucleotides are TGTGCCAGCAAAGGAGGGGGTGACTCGGCCTGGAGGAATGAGCAGTTCTTC. The chain recombines TRBV28 with TRBJ2-1, with D perhaps being TRBD1 or TRBD2 (6 bases each). Trimming took 7 bases from V and 7 from J, leaving 26 bases between them. There are 17 residues in the CDR3. Per the germline V gene, CDR1 is MDHEN and CDR2 is SYDVKM.